The 4 T cell receptor beta chains below come from one sample, sequenced in a study of cytomegalovirus exposure and HLA in healthy donors. The study ran its PCR with 60 Vbeta and 13 Jbeta primers. The assay was immunoSEQ multiplex PCR, and TCRdb's table has in-frame clones only and misses some. The table shows about 160,000 clones, with 87% occurring only once. The sequencing sample was made of PBMCs. The source of these receptors is a woman aged 25 to 39 in good health and CMV-seronegative.

This clone has a single count. The genes are TRBV19 and TRBJ1-2; 9 bases map to TRBD1. Losses at the gene ends were 6 bases for V and 7 bases for J; bases not matched to a gene: 9. The germline CDR1 and CDR2 sequences are LNHDA and SQIVND (reference sequence). The CDR3 runs to 14 residues. The CDR3 is CASSRGTGRIGYTF. As DNA, the CDR3 is TGTGCCAGTAGCCGAGGGACAGGGAGGATTGGCTACACCTTC.

The V call is TRBV19, the J call TRBJ1-1, with D hard to call. In germline, CDR1 is LNHDA, CDR2 SQIVND (reference sequence). The V end lost 3 bases, the J end lost 0 bases, and 5 bases lay between the germline ends. The CDR3 runs to 13 residues. CDR3 residues: CASSIDMNTEAFF. CDR3 coding DNA: TGTGCCAGTAGTATCGACATGAACACTGAAGCTTTCTTT.

V usage is TRBV13 and J usage is TRBJ2-3, with D perhaps matching TRBD2 (6 bases). The germline V and J ends were trimmed by 11 bases and 4 bases, with 19 bases remaining between them. The germline V gene encodes CDR1 PRHDT and CDR2 FYEKMQ (reference sequence). The CDR3 covers 14 residues. CDR3 in amino acids: CAGRERSGPDTQYF. The CDR3, as DNA: TGTGCCGGTCGTGAGCGGAGCGGGCCAGATACGCAGTATTTT.

The chain joins TRBV27 to TRBJ2-7, with no clear D. This CDR3 has 14 residues. Germline V gene sequence: CDR1 MNHEY, CDR2 SMNVEV (reference sequence). V was clipped by 0 bases and J by 4 bases, with 10 bases between them. The CDR3 DNA reads TGTGCCAGCAGTTTATCACAGAATTCATACGAGCAGTACTTC. As protein: CASSLSQNSYEQYF.